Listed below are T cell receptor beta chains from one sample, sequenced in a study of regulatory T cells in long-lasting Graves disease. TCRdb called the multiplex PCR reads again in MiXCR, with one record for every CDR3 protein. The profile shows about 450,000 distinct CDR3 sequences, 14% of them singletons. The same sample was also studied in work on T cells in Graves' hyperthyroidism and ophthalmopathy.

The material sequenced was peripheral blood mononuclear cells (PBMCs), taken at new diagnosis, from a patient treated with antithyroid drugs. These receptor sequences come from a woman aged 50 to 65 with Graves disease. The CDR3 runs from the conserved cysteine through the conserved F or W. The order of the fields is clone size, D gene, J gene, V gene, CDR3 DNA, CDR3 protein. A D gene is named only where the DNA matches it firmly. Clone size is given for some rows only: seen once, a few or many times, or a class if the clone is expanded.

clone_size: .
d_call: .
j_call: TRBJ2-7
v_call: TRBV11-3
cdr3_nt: TGTGCCAGCAGCTTAGGGAGCAGGGGCGACTACGAGCAGTACTTC
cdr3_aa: CASSLGSRGDYEQYF

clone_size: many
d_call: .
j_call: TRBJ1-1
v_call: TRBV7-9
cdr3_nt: TGTGCCAGCAGCTCGAAGGACGACACTGAAGCTTTCTTT
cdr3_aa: CASSSKDDTEAFF

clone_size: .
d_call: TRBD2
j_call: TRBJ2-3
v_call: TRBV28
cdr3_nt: TGTGCCAGCAGTGCGGGGACTACCGGGGGACGGGGTACGCAGTATTTT
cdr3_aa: CASSAGTTGGRGTQYF

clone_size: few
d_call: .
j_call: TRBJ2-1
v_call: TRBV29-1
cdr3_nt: TGCAGCGTTGAGACGGGGGAGCTCTACAATGAGCAGTTCTTC
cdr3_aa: CSVETGELYNEQFF

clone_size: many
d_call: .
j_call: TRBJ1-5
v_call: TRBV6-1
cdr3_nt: TGTGCCAGCACCAGAGGTCGGGAGAGGGAGCCCCAGCATTTT
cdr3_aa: CASTRGREREPQHF

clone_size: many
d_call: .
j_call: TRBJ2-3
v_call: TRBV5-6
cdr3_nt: TGTGCCAGCAGCTATGAAGATACGCAGTATTTT
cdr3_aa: CASSYEDTQYF

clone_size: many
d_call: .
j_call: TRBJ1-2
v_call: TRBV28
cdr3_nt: TGTGCCAGCAGTATCCCCGGGGCCGGGTATGGCTACACCTTC
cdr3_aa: CASSIPGAGYGYTF

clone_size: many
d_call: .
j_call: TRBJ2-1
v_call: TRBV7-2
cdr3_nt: TGTGCCAGCAGCTTAGTTCGCACTACCTCCTACAATGAGCAGTTCTTC
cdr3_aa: CASSLVRTTSYNEQFF

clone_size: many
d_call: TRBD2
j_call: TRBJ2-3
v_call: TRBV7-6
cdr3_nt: TGTGCCAGCACCCTAGAACGGAGGGCTAGCGGGGATACAGATACGCAGTATTTT
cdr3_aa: CASTLERRASGDTDTQYF

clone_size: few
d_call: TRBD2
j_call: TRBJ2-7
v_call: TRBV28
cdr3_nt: TGTGCCAGCAGTTCCCAGGGCGGGAGAAGGCCTTACGAGCAGTACTTC
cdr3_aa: CASSSQGGRRPYEQYF

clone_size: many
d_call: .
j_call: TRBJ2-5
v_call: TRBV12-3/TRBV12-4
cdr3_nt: TGTGCCAGCAGCTCGGGACTCCAAGAGACCCAGTACTTC
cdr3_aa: CASSSGLQETQYF